The 18 T cell receptor beta chains below were found in one sample sequenced in a study of OX40 agonist ivuxolimab in advanced cancers. Profiling relied on immunoSEQ multiplex PCR, and the TCRdb table lists in-frame clones only, not all of them. The table records fewer than 85,000 clones, around 80% of them present only once. This sample comprised CD4+ or CD8+ T cells sorted from blood, obtained in a trial of the OX40 agonist ivuxolimab. The origin of the receptors is an adult with an advanced solid tumor such as melanoma, head and neck, liver or kidney cancer.

V usage is TRBV5-5 and J usage is TRBJ2-5, with TRBD2 matching 9 bases. Germline loops: CDR1 SGHKS, CDR2 YYEKEE (reference sequence). V shed 1 base, J shed 5 bases, and the junction held 6 bases outside the gene matches. The CDR3 contains 15 residues. CDR3 in amino acids: CASSLSASGVETQYF. Written as DNA, the CDR3 is TGTGCCAGCAGCTTGTCGGCTAGCGGGGTGGAGACCCAGTACTTC.

This chain uses TRBV5-5 with TRBJ1-4; 7 bases align to TRBD1. Germline values: CDR1 SGHKS, CDR2 YYEKEE (reference sequence). The CDR3 contains 15 residues. After removal of 4 bases from V and 0 bases from J, the junction contained 3 bases not matched to a gene. This CDR3 is CASSLGTATNEKLFF. Here the CDR3 DNA reads TGTGCCAGCAGCCTCGGGACAGCAACTAATGAAAAACTGTTTTTT.

This chain connects TRBV27 to TRBJ2-3; unclear D gene. Germline V gene data show CDR1 as MNHEY and CDR2 as SMNVEV (reference sequence). The CDR3 contains 16 residues. Trimming took off 4 bases at V and 2 bases at J, with 16 bases between the two ends. The DNA of the CDR3 is TGTGCCAGCAGTTCCCCGTCACAACCCTCCACAGATACGCAGTATTTT. The encoded protein is CASSSPSQPSTDTQYF.

This rearrangement joins TRBV28 to TRBJ1-2; D unresolved. The CDR3 has 12 residues. CDR1 is MDHEN, CDR2 SYDVKM, per germline. Trimming removed 5 bases at V and 8 bases at J, with 12 bases between. CDR3 nucleotides: TGTGCCAGCAGTACAAGCGCCGAGGGCTACACCTTC. It yields the protein CASSTSAEGYTF.

V usage is TRBV6-1 and J usage is TRBJ2-1; 9 nucleotides match TRBD2. Losses at the gene ends were 2 bases for V and 7 bases for J; bases not matched to a gene: 9. CDR1 and CDR2 (germline): MNHNS, SASEGT. This CDR3 contains 16 residues. In DNA form, the CDR3 reads TGTGCCAGCAGTGAAACGTCACTAGCGGGTAGGAATGAGCAGTTCTTC. This codes for CASSETSLAGRNEQFF.

About this clone: The junction differs from germline at one of its ends, possibly a read error. The CDR3 sequence is CASSLDRGRNTIYF. DNA for the CDR3: TGTGCCAGCAGTTTGGACAGGGGCCGAAACACCATATATTTT. V usage is TRBV5-5 and J usage is TRBJ1-3; 9 bases agree with TRBD1. Per the germline V gene, CDR1 is SGHKS and CDR2 is YYEKEE (reference sequence). There are 14 residues in the CDR3.

This chain's CDR3 is CASSLGGTGYNEQFF. In nucleotides, the CDR3 is TGTGCCAGCAGCTTGGGAGGGACAGGATACAATGAGCAGTTCTTC. This chain connects TRBV5-4 to TRBJ2-1, with 8 bases fitting TRBD1. Per germline, CDR1 SGHNT and CDR2 YYREEE (reference sequence). This CDR3 region has 15 residues. J was trimmed by 4 bases and V by 0 bases; bases with no gene match: 3.

CDR3 coding DNA: TGTGCCAGCAGCTTAGATGGGGGGGGGATAGATACGCAGTATTTT. It codes for CASSLDGGGIDTQYF. The chain links TRBV11-2 to TRBJ2-3, with 7 nucleotides matching TRBD2. The CDR3 has 15 residues. Losses at the gene ends were 0 bases for V and 5 bases for J; bases not matched to a gene: 5. Germline V gene sequence: CDR1 SGHAT, CDR2 FQNNGV.

This rearrangement joins TRBV19 to TRBJ2-7; 7 bases are a match to TRBD1. This CDR3 is 14 amino acids long. V lost 3 bases, J lost 2 bases, and 4 bases stayed unmatched. In germline, CDR1 is LNHDA, CDR2 SQIVND (reference sequence). The CDR3 nucleotides are TGTGCCAGTAGTATGTGGGACAGCCCCTACGAGCAGTACTTC. It translates to CASSMWDSPYEQYF.

The CDR3 DNA sequence: TGTGCCAGCAGCGTCGGACTGGGGGAGACCCAGTACTTC. This translates into CASSVGLGETQYF. The rearrangement uses TRBV11-3 and TRBJ2-5, with D possibly matching TRBD2 (5 bases). The CDR3 consists of 13 residues. Germline V gene data show CDR1 as SGHNT and CDR2 as YENEEA. V shed 5 bases and J shed 5 bases, with 12 bases lying between them.

The chain has TRBV4-3 and TRBJ1-5; 7 bases fit TRBD1. The ends lost 0 bases at V and 7 bases at J; junction bases unmatched: 6. The CDR3 extends over 15 amino acids. Germline V gene lookup returns CDR1 LGHNA and CDR2 YSLEER. The CDR3 reads CASSQDLGTAQPQHF. DNA for the CDR3: TGCGCCAGCAGCCAAGATCTAGGGACAGCCCAGCCCCAGCATTTT.

This sequence joins TRBV5-1 and TRBJ2-7; D is unresolved. Trimming took off 0 bases at V and 2 bases at J, with 12 bases between the two ends. The CDR3 has 15 residues. Per germline, CDR1 SGHRS and CDR2 YFSETQ. CDR3 in amino acids: CASSLVGNGAYEQYF. The CDR3 coding sequence is TGCGCCAGCAGCTTGGTAGGGAATGGGGCCTACGAGCAGTACTTC. The whole variable domain, filled in from reference TRBV5-1 and TRBJ2-7, reads KAGVTQTPRYLIKTRGQQVTLSCSPISGHRSVSWYQQTPGQGLQFLFEYFSETQRNKGNFPGRFSGRQFSNSRSEMNVSTLELGDSALYLCASSLVGNGAYEQYFGPGTRLTVT.

The CDR3 loop is CASSIVGYGYTF. The CDR3 DNA reads TGTGCCAGTAGTATAGTAGGCTATGGCTACACCTTC. V is TRBV19 and J is TRBJ1-2; D not resolved. The germline V and J ends were trimmed by 1 base and 4 bases, with 4 bases remaining between them. Germline V gene data show CDR1 as LNHDA and CDR2 as SQIVND (reference sequence). The CDR3 is made up of 12 amino acids.

V gene TRBV28 combines with J gene TRBJ2-5, with D perhaps assigned TRBD1 or TRBD2 (5 bases each). Germline values: CDR1 MDHEN, CDR2 SYDVKM. The V end was cut by 7 bases, the J end by 1 base, with 16 bases between. The CDR3 is made up of 15 amino acids. CDR3 region: CASIIGTGLQETQYF. DNA of the CDR3: TGTGCCAGCATTATAGGGACGGGCCTCCAAGAGACCCAGTACTTC.

The gene calls are TRBV28 and TRBJ2-5; D may be TRBD2 (7 bases). With 3 bases removed from V and 4 bases from J, the gap between germline ends came to 24 bases. The CDR3 has 18 residues. Germline CDR1 is MDHEN and CDR2 is SYDVKM. In DNA form, the CDR3 reads TGTGCCAGCAGTTTGTCCGTAGGGGGGGGGCCCTCCGGAGAGACCCAGTACTTC. It codes for CASSLSVGGGPSGETQYF.

The chain combines TRBV23-1 with TRBJ2-2; TRBD2 might be the D (6 bases). TRBV23-1 is annotated as an ORF whose role is uncertain. The CDR3 extends over 16 amino acids. Trimming shortened V by 0 bases and J by 2 bases, and 10 bases separated the two germline ends. Written as DNA, the CDR3 is TGCGCCAGCAGTCAATCTTCGGGACTTAACACCGGGGAGCTGTTTTTT. Amino acids: CASSQSSGLNTGELFF.

The chain carries TRBV5-1 and TRBJ2-1; TRBD2 matches at 8 bases. V was clipped by 0 bases and J by 4 bases; unmatched bases: 3. This CDR3 is 15 amino acids long. Germline V gene sequence: CDR1 SGHRS, CDR2 YFSETQ. The CDR3 sequence is CASSLDGRGYNEQFF. The CDR3 DNA reads as TGCGCCAGCAGCTTGGACGGGAGGGGATACAATGAGCAGTTCTTC.

This rearrangement joins TRBV5-1 to TRBJ2-3, with 14 bases aligning to TRBD2. CDR1 and CDR2 (germline): SGHRS, YFSETQ. Trimming at V came to 4 bases and at J to 4 bases, leaving 5 bases not matched to a gene. The CDR3 contains 16 residues. The DNA for the CDR3 is TGCGCCAGCAGCACTGGACTAGCGGGGGGTTCAGATACGCAGTATTTT. The encoded protein is CASSTGLAGGSDTQYF.